In its sample, the clone carrying this T cell receptor (beta chain) was seen a few times. This sample is drawn from a study of human T cells and chemical hapten exposure. As for time point: healthy volunteer bleed at 2 weeks. The authors extracted total RNA from unfractionated whole blood. It was the library that attached unique molecular identifiers to individual cDNA molecules. TCRdb re-derived calls from the RACE reads in MiXCR, one entry per CDR3 protein. The sample carries 45,000 or so distinct CDR3 sequences, 4% to 4.5% recorded once. Germline loops: CDR1 SQVTM, CDR2 ANQGSEA. The ends were cut back, 4 bases at V and 5 bases at J, with 9 bases in the middle. This CDR3 spans 12 amino acids.

The source is a human donor in good health. Some clones in this sample may be carry-over from other donors' samples. The chain uses TRBV29-1 and TRBJ2-1; D is unclear. The sequenced material came from whole blood. The CDR3 DNA sequence: TGCAGCGTTGTACCCCGAAACAATGAGCAGTTCTTC. Protein sequence: CSVVPRNNEQFF.